This note documents a single T cell receptor (beta chain) sequence. This clonotype was observed many times. The target of this receptor is not known. No qualities accompany the bases; no much larger clone lies one base away. The sample belongs to a study of early T cells in non-severe SARS-CoV-2 infection (dated by TCRdb to the early 2020s). In the study overall: Bulk RNA from unsorted whole blood was used for TCR sequencing, so alpha and beta chains could not be paired. General conclusions and limits of the study: Matching against VDJdb was skewed toward anti-spike CD8 responses, likely underestimated virus-specific expansions, and missed private and CD4 specificities.

Preparation of the library involved 5' RACE. The sequencer was a NextSeq 500. The TCR library protocol attached unique molecular identifiers to individual cDNA molecules to correct for sequencing error and PCR bias. Sequencing covered both TCR alpha and beta chains, and within each sample the abundances of alpha and beta sequences were tightly co-correlated. The study's processing was this. Decombinator V4 was used to annotate TCR sequences for V gene, J gene and CDR3. TCRs were defined as expanded if a significant change between any two time points was detected under a Poisson model with p below 0.0001. TCR abundances were normalised to the total number of TCRs sequenced per sample and expressed as counts per million. TRAV1-2 paired with TRAJ12, TRAJ20 or TRAJ33 defined MAIT TCRs, while TRAV10 paired with TRAJ18 defined iNKT TCRs. VDJdb, accessed 1 November 2021, was searched for CMV, EBV and SARS-CoV-2 annotated TCRs, excluding TCRs annotated for multiple antigens. Clones were called with MiXCR by TCRdb after fastp trimmed the public reads at Q25, and only in-frame beta chains were retained. Every entry covers one CDR3 protein and lists the most common genes and DNA from its rows. These V and J calls derive from TCRdb rather than the authors' analysis. For this sample the table gives around 20,000 distinct CDR3 sequences, of which under 4.5% were detected only once. Approximately 1.5% of the sample comes from the top ten.

CDR1 SGHTA and CDR2 FQGNSA are derived from the germline V gene. CDR3 length: 18 amino acids, cysteine to phenylalanine. Only the CDR3 DNA is retained, 54 bases long and in frame from the first base. Trimming takes 1 base from V and 3 bases from J, and the germline ends sit 18 bases apart. Set within a cohort of healthcare workers in London, UK, this nested case-control study involved weekly PCR testing of nasopharyngeal swabs along with blood sampling. Healthcare workers were recruited between 23 and 31 March 2020, during the week of the UK lockdown, and were followed weekly for up to roughly 15 weeks.

The TCR sequence derives from an adult who was a healthcare worker with PCR-confirmed SARS-CoV-2 infection or an uninfected control (not recorded which). The specimen sequenced was whole blood. The chain is made from TRBV7-2 and TRBJ2-2, with the D call tentatively TRBD1 or TRBD2, each fitting 5 bases. In nucleotide form, the sequence is TGTGCCAGCAGCTTAGGGTCCTTGGGGGTCTACGACACCGGGGAGCTGTTTTTT. It encodes CASSLGSLGVYDTGELFF.